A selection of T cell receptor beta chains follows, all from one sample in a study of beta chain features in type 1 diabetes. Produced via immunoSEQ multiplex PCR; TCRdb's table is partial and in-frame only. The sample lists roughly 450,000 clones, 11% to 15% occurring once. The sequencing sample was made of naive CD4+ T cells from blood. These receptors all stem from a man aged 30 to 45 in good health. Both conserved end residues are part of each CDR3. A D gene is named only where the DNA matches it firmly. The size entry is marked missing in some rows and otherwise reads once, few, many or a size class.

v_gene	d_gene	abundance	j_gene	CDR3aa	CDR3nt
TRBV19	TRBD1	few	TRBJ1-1	CASSWDRGTEAFF	TGTGCCAGTAGCTGGGACAGGGGCACTGAAGCTTTCTTT
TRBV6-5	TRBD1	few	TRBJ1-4	CASSSTGGREKLFF	TGTGCCAGCAGTTCCACAGGGGGCAGGGAAAAACTGTTTTTT
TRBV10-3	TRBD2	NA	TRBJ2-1	CAISAPLILAGVNNEQFF	TGTGCCATCAGTGCACCCCTCATTCTAGCGGGGGTAAACAATGAGCAGTTCTTC
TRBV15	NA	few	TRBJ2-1	CATSEGLYNEQFF	TGTGCCACCAGCGAGGGTCTCTACAATGAGCAGTTCTTC
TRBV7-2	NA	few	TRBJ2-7	CASGQGNEQYF	TGTGCCAGCGGGCAGGGGAACGAGCAGTACTTC
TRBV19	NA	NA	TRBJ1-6	CASSISGEGSPLHF	TGTGCCAGTAGTATATCAGGAGAGGGATCACCCCTCCACTTT
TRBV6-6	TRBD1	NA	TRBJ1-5	CASSPNRGAGNQPQHF	TGTGCCAGCAGCCCAAACAGGGGCGCGGGCAATCAGCCCCAGCATTTT
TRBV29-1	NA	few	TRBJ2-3	CSVGGPPDTDTQYF	TGCAGCGTCGGGGGACCCCCAGACACAGATACGCAGTATTTT
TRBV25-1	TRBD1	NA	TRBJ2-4	CASSDGRTGLAKNIQYF	TGTGCCAGCAGTGACGGCCGGACAGGCCTAGCCAAAAACATTCAGTACTTC
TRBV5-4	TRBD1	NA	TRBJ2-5	CASSLGQGLVGETQYF	TGTGCCAGCAGCTTAGGACAGGGGCTTGTCGGAGAGACCCAGTACTTC
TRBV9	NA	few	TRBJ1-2	CASSVEGLQANYGYTF	TGTGCCAGCAGCGTAGAAGGGTTGCAAGCTAACTATGGCTACACCTTC
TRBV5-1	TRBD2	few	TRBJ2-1	CASSSQPSGLGNEQFF	TGCGCCAGCAGCTCCCAACCTAGCGGCTTAGGGAATGAGCAGTTCTTC
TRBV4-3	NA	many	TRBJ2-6	CASSQGHSGANVLTF	TGCGCCAGCAGCCAAGGACACTCTGGGGCCAACGTCCTGACTTTC
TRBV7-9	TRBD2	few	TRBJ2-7	CASSLLAGEYEQYF	TGTGCCAGCAGCTTACTAGCGGGGGAGTACGAGCAGTACTTC
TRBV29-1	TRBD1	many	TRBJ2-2	CSYDRGNTGELFF	TGCAGCTACGACAGGGGCAACACCGGGGAGCTGTTTTTT
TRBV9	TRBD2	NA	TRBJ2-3	CASSPSGGSTDTQYF	TGTGCCAGCAGCCCCTCGGGGGGAAGCACAGATACGCAGTATTTT
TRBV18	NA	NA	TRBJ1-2	CASSPLDRNYGYTF	TGTGCCAGCTCACCACTGGACAGAAACTATGGCTACACCTTC
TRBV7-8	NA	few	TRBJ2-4	CASSLVVEGSIYSKNIQYF	TGTGCCAGCAGCTTAGTAGTAGAGGGCAGCATCTACTCCAAAAACATTCAGTACTTC
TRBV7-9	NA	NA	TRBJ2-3	CASSLRLGANMNTQYF	TGTGCCAGCAGCTTACGGTTGGGGGCGAATATGAATACGCAGTATTTT
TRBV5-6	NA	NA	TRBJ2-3	CASSLVASHQYF	TGTGCCAGCAGCTTGGTAGCTAGCCACCAGTATTTT
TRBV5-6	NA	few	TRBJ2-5	CASSLLAVQETQYF	TGTGCCAGCAGCTTATTAGCGGTTCAAGAGACCCAGTACTTC
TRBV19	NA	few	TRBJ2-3	CASSIVAGAGTDTQYF	TGTGCCAGTAGTATTGTAGCAGGGGCTGGCACAGATACGCAGTATTTT
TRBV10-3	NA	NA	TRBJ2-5	CAISESEGETQYF	TGTGCCATCAGTGAGTCGGAAGGAGAGACCCAGTACTTC
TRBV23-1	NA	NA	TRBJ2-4	CASTIRGLAKNIQYF	TGCGCCAGCACCATCCGGGGGCTAGCCAAAAACATTCAGTACTTC
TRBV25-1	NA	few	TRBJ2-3	CASSSLGTTQYF	TGTGCCAGCAGTAGTCTGGGAACCACGCAGTATTTT
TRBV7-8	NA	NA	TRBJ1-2	CASSPRTRNYGYTF	TGTGCCAGCAGCCCGCGGACGAGGAACTATGGCTACACCTTC
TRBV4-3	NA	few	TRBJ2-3	CASSQTGTSTDTQYF	TGCGCCAGCAGCCAAACCGGGACTAGCACAGATACGCAGTATTTT
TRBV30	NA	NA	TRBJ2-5	CACPGLSPETQYF	TGTGCCTGCCCTGGACTATCCCCAGAGACCCAGTACTTC
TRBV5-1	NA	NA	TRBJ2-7	CASSHREGASYEQYF	TGCGCCAGCAGCCACAGGGAAGGGGCCTCCTACGAGCAGTACTTC
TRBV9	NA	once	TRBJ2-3	CASSVDRGTGTDTQYF	TGTGCCAGCAGCGTAGACCGGGGGACAGGCACAGATACGCAGTATTTT
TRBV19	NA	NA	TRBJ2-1	CASSSRLVSYNEQFF	TGTGCCAGTAGTTCCCGACTGGTCTCCTACAATGAGCAGTTCTTC
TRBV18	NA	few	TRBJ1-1	CASSPKQNTEAFF	TGTGCCAGCTCACCAAAGCAGAACACTGAAGCTTTCTTT
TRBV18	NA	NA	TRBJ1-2	CASSPGYNYGYTF	TGTGCCAGCTCACCAGGATATAACTATGGCTACACCTTC
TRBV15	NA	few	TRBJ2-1	CATSSGGIPSEQFF	TGTGCCACCAGCAGCGGGGGTATTCCCAGTGAGCAGTTCTTC
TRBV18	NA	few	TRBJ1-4	CASSPPGSLNEKLFF	TGTGCCAGCTCACCCCCGGGCAGCCTTAATGAAAAACTGTTTTTT
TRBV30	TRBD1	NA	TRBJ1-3	CAGDRVNTIYF	TGTGCCGGTGACAGGGTCAACACCATATATTTT
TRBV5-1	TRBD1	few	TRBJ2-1	CASRAGTGGFNEQFF	TGCGCCAGCAGGGCCGGGACAGGGGGCTTCAATGAGCAGTTCTTC
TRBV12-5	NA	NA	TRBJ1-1	CASGLSRIEMNTEAFF	TGTGCTAGTGGTTTGTCCAGGATAGAGATGAACACTGAAGCTTTCTTT
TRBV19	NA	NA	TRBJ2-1	CASSATVKQFF	TGTGCCAGTAGTGCGACAGTGAAGCAGTTCTTC
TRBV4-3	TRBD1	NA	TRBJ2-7	CASSPSGTGASYEQYF	TGCGCCAGCAGCCCCTCCGGGACAGGGGCTTCCTACGAGCAGTACTTC
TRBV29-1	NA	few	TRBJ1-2	CSATDSLYGYTF	TGCAGCGCCACCGACAGTCTCTATGGCTACACCTTC
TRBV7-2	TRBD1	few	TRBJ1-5	CASRDTGAGQPQHF	TGTGCCAGCAGAGACACAGGGGCGGGTCAGCCCCAGCATTTT
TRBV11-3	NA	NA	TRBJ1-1	CASSPRWGGGGTEAFF	TGTGCCAGCAGCCCCCGATGGGGGGGCGGAGGCACTGAAGCTTTCTTT
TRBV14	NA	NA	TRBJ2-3	CASSRTPSTDTQYF	TGTGCCAGCAGCCGAACCCCTAGCACAGATACGCAGTATTTT
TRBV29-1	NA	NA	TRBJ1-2	CSVTWGAPGYTF	TGCAGCGTTACTTGGGGGGCGCCTGGCTACACCTTC
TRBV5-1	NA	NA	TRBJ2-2	CASSEPGLRELFF	TGCGCCAGCAGCGAACCGGGACTTAGGGAGCTGTTTTTT
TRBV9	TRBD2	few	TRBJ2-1	CASSASGDYNEQFF	TGTGCCAGCAGCGCTAGCGGTGACTACAATGAGCAGTTCTTC
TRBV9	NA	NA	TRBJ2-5	CASNGPTKPRRETQYF	TGTGCCAGCAACGGACCGACAAAACCTCGCCGGGAGACCCAGTACTTC
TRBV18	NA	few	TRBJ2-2	CASSPGSTGELFF	TGTGCCAGCTCACCAGGGTCGACCGGGGAGCTGTTTTTT
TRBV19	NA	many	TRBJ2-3	CASSRWDTQYF	TGTGCCAGTAGTAGGTGGGATACGCAGTATTTT
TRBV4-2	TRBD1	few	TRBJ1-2	CASSQDRGLGYTF	TGTGCCAGCAGCCAGGACAGGGGGCTAGGCTACACCTTC
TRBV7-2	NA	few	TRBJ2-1	CASSLGGRSNEQFF	TGTGCCAGCAGCTTAGGTGGCAGGAGCAATGAGCAGTTCTTC
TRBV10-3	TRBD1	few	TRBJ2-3	CAISDFDRATDTQYF	TGTGCCATCAGTGACTTTGACAGGGCCACAGATACGCAGTATTTT
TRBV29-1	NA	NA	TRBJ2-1	CSGGSRANNEQFF	TGCAGTGGAGGGTCCCGGGCCAACAATGAGCAGTTCTTC
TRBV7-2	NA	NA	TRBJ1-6	CASSLGQGRYSPLHF	TGTGCCAGCAGCTTAGGGCAGGGTCGGTATTCACCCCTCCACTTT